This T cell receptor (beta chain) originates from a study of T cell repertoires in cytomegalovirus infection. TCRdb analysed the reads with MiXCR anew, one entry per CDR3 protein. The sample includes hundreds of thousands of distinct CDR3 sequences, 35% to 40% of them seen just once. This CDR3 contains 13 residues. The V end lost 1 base, the J end lost 8 bases, and 8 bases lay between the germline ends. Germline values: CDR1 SEHNR, CDR2 FQNEAQ (reference sequence). Material: PBMCs. V gene TRBV7-9 combines with J gene TRBJ2-2; D is undetermined. The TCR comes from a human donor in good health (CMV status not recorded). Some clones in this sample may be carry-over from other donors' samples. CDR3: CASSLDGFGELFF. The CDR3 nucleotides are TGTGCCAGCAGCTTAGACGGTTTTGGGGAGCTGTTTTTT.